This T cell receptor (beta chain) is from a study of human T cells and chemical hapten exposure. TCRdb itself ran the RACE reads through MiXCR, one entry per CDR3 protein. Counted here are a few hundred thousand distinct CDR3 sequences, about 6.3% occurring once; the ten biggest clones make up around 6.1%. This clonotype was detected a few times. The antigen is undetermined. The length of the CDR3 is 11 residues. Trimming removed 6 bases from V and 4 bases from J, with 6 bases in between. In germline, CDR1 is LNHDA, CDR2 SQIVND (reference sequence). Study results and limitations: All donors were alopecia patients, so their immunity may differ from that of healthy people. PT1 expanded TCR counts correlated positively with patch test score.

Sample time point: patch test 2, 6 weeks after DPC sensitization. Treatment meaning: therapeutic diphenylcyclopropenone sensitization with weekly scalp DPC. The clonotype originates from a woman under 30 with alopecia areata. Some clones in this sample may be carry-over from other donors' samples. The rearrangement joins TRBV19 to TRBJ1-2; D is unclear. Sequencing was performed on whole blood, taken in connection with sensitization to the hapten diphenylcyclopropenone (DPC). The CDR3 DNA follows: TGTGCCAGTAGGGAAGGCTATGGCTACACCTTC. It yields the protein CASREGYGYTF. The variable domain in full, completed from reference TRBV19 and TRBJ1-2, reads DGGITQSPKYLFRKEGQNVTLSCEQNLNHDAMYWYRQDPGQGLRLIYYSQIVNDFQKGDIAEGYSVSREKKESFPLTVTSAQKNPTAFYLCASREGYGYTFGSGTRLTVV.